The next 25 T cell receptor beta chains were all read from a single sample in a study of cytomegalovirus exposure and HLA in healthy donors (TCRdb year 2017). The library came from the immunoSEQ multiplex PCR assay. For the multiplex PCR, a mixture combining 60 forward primers for TCR Vbeta segments and 13 reverse primers for TCR Jbeta segments was used. Drawn from immuneACCESS, this table holds only the in-frame rearrangements with V and J called that TCRdb kept. Clones are partly lost; checked studies trace under half to an unresolved V gene and leave the rest unexplained. Present in this sample are 60,000 to 65,000 clones, roughly 75% of which were seen just once. The top ten clones comprise around 21% of the sample. Sequencing was done on a sample of PBMCs. These receptors all stem from a woman aged 40 to 55 in good health and CMV-seropositive.

V usage is TRBV30 and J usage is TRBJ2-7; D possibly corresponds to TRBD2 (6 bases). Germline V CDR1 and CDR2: GTSNPN, SVGIG (reference sequence). The CDR3 covers 12 residues. The CDR3 here is CGVRGLGYEQYF. The CDR3 DNA reads TGTGGTGTGCGGGGACTTGGCTACGAGCAGTACTTC.

The rearrangement links TRBV19 to TRBJ2-1, with 7 bases aligning to TRBD1. This CDR3 has 15 residues. Germline V CDR1 and CDR2: LNHDA, SQIVND (reference sequence). With V trimmed by 3 bases and J by 2 bases, 4 bases remained unmatched. CDR3 DNA sequence: TGTGCCAGTAGTATTTGGGACAGTGCCTACAATGAGCAGTTCTTC. Translation gives CASSIWDSAYNEQFF.

The chain recombines TRBV2 with TRBJ2-7; 9 bases are shared with TRBD1. Germline lookup yields CDR1 SNHLY and CDR2 FYNNEI. V gave up 8 bases and J gave up 2 bases; unmatched junction bases: 1. The CDR3 is 12 residues long. The CDR3 sequence: CASGTGTYEQYF. CDR3 sequence (DNA): TGTGCCAGCGGGACAGGGACCTACGAGCAGTACTTC.

The chain is built from TRBV7-8 and TRBJ2-3, with TRBD1 matching 11 bases. The CDR3 has 16 amino acids. The germline CDR1 and CDR2 sequences are SGHVS and FQNEAQ. The J segment lost 7 bases and the V segment lost 1 base, leaving 7 bases of the junction unmatched. CDR3 loop: CASSLEGTGGSYTQYF. The DNA of the CDR3 is TGTGCCAGCAGCTTAGAGGGGACAGGGGGAAGTTATACGCAGTATTTT.

This clone was observed many times. This chain uses TRBV7-9 with TRBJ2-3, with a weak D call TRBD1 (5 bases). Trimming took off 0 bases at V and 3 bases at J, with 7 bases between the two ends. The CDR3 contains 14 residues. Germline lookup yields CDR1 SEHNR and CDR2 FQNEAQ (reference sequence). This chain's CDR3 is CASSLAGLTDTQYF. As DNA, the CDR3 is TGTGCCAGCAGCTTAGCGGGGCTAACAGATACGCAGTATTTT.

The chain couples TRBV5-1 to TRBJ1-1; no reliable D call. Per the germline V gene, CDR1 is SGHRS and CDR2 is YFSETQ. The CDR3 has 13 residues. Trimming left V 3 bases short and J 4 bases short, with 10 bases between. CDR3 residues: CASSYLEGTEAFF. In nucleotides, the CDR3 is TGCGCCAGCAGCTACCTAGAGGGCACTGAAGCTTTCTTT.

The V and J genes are TRBV13 and TRBJ2-7; 7 bases fit TRBD1. V dropped 5 bases and J dropped 3; count of bases not matched to a gene: 10. CDR3 length equals 15 residues. The germline gives CDR1 PRHDT, CDR2 FYEKMQ (reference sequence). CDR3 sequence (DNA): TGTGCCAGCAGCCAGACAGGGAGAGGGGGCTACGAGCAGTACTTC. Translated: CASSQTGRGGYEQYF.

The genes are TRBV18 and TRBJ2-7; D gene unclear. Trimming stripped 0 bases from V and 3 bases from J, with 3 bases between. There are 12 residues in the CDR3. Germline V CDR1 and CDR2: KGHSH, LQKENI. CDR3 region: CASSPPSYEQYF. Here the CDR3 DNA reads TGTGCCAGCTCACCACCCAGCTACGAGCAGTACTTC.

The chain's CDR3 is CASSLVGNTYEQYF. The CDR3 DNA is TGTGCCAGCAGCTTAGTTGGCAATACCTACGAGCAGTACTTC. The chain is built from TRBV7-9 and TRBJ2-7; no definite D call. CDR1 is SEHNR and CDR2 is FQNEAQ in the germline V gene (reference sequence). V was pared by 1 base and J by 2 bases, with 9 bases between. This CDR3 contains 14 residues.

The chain has TRBV11-2 and TRBJ2-5; 11 nucleotides match TRBD1. V dropped 3 bases and J dropped 5; count of bases not matched to a gene: 5. Germline lookup yields CDR1 SGHAT and CDR2 FQNNGV. This CDR3 has 15 residues. The CDR3 bases are TGTGCCAGCAGCTTGGGACAGGGGGTTGCGGAGACCCAGTACTTC. Translation: CASSLGQGVAETQYF. Combining the CDR3 with reference TRBV11-2 and TRBJ2-5 gives the whole variable domain EAGVAQSPRYKIIEKRQSVAFWCNPISGHATLYWYQQILGQGPKLLIQFQNNGVVDDSQLPKDRFSAERLKGVDSTLKIQPAKLEDSAVYLCASSLGQGVAETQYFGPGTRLLVL.

There are a few counts of this clone. The rearrangement uses TRBV10-3 and TRBJ2-7; TRBD1 agrees at 8 bases. The CDR3 runs to 13 residues. Germline CDR1 and CDR2: ENHRY and SYGVKD. After removal of 6 bases from V and 6 bases from J, the junction contained 7 bases not matched to a gene. DNA of the CDR3: TGTGCCATCAGCTCGGGACAGGTCAGCGAGCAGTACTTC. Translation: CAISSGQVSEQYF.

V gene TRBV2 combines with J gene TRBJ2-4, with TRBD2 matching 7 bases. The CDR3 sequence is 13 residues long. V dropped 9 bases and J dropped 6; count of bases not matched to a gene: 8. Germline-derived CDR1 and CDR2 are SNHLY and FYNNEI. The CDR3 nucleotides read TGTGCCAGTGAACCCACGGGGGGAAACATTCAGTACTTC. Amino acid sequence: CASEPTGGNIQYF.

The chain has TRBV5-1 and TRBJ1-2; 9 positions agree with TRBD1. The germline gives CDR1 SGHRS, CDR2 YFSETQ. The CDR3 contains 13 residues. After removal of 3 bases from V and 9 bases from J, the junction contained 6 bases not matched to a gene. This chain's CDR3 is CASSWGQGTSYTF. In DNA form, the CDR3 reads TGCGCCAGCAGCTGGGGACAGGGTACGAGCTACACCTTC.

V and J are TRBV19 and TRBJ1-2, with TRBD1 matching 8 bases. Germline values: CDR1 LNHDA, CDR2 SQIVND (reference sequence). The CDR3 is made up of 16 amino acids. V dropped 2 bases and J dropped 4; count of bases not matched to a gene: 9. The chain's CDR3 is CASSIPGGVSSYGYTF. CDR3 coding DNA: TGTGCCAGTAGTATACCAGGGGGCGTCTCGAGCTATGGCTACACCTTC.

This chain uses TRBV21-1 with TRBJ1-3. TRBV21-1 is given as a pseudogene. The length of the CDR3 is 14 residues. Written as DNA, the CDR3 is TGTGCCAGCAGCACGAGATGCCTGAGAAACACCATATATTTT. It yields the protein CASSTRCLRNTIYF.

This chain joins TRBV2 and TRBJ2-1, with 14 bases that match TRBD2. The V gene's germline CDR1 is SNHLY and CDR2 FYNNEI. V dropped 0 bases and J dropped 8; count of bases not matched to a gene: 6. The CDR3 totals 17 residues. The CDR3 DNA is TGTGCCAGCAGTGAAGCCGCTGGGACTAGCGGGGGCGATGAGCAGTTCTTC. Its translation is CASSEAAGTSGGDEQFF.

The chain recombines TRBV5-1 with TRBJ2-5, with 7 bases that match TRBD2. Germline loops: CDR1 SGHRS, CDR2 YFSETQ. The CDR3 extends over 14 amino acids. V gave up 0 bases and J gave up 3 bases; unmatched junction bases: 2. The CDR3 bases are TGCGCCAGCAGCTTGGGGGCGGGGGAAGAGACCCAGTACTTC. It yields the protein CASSLGAGEETQYF.

The J gene is TRBJ2-7, the V gene TRBV5-1; perhaps TRBD2 as D (5 bases). V was trimmed by 4 bases and J by 3 bases, leaving 14 bases between them. CDR1 is SGHRS and CDR2 is YFSETQ in the germline V gene. The CDR3 is 14 residues long. The CDR3 spells CASSRSGNFYEQYF. The DNA for the CDR3 is TGCGCCAGCAGCCGTTCCGGGAATTTCTACGAGCAGTACTTC.

This clone was detected only once. The J gene is TRBJ1-1, the V gene TRBV30; TRBD1 aligns across 7 bases. Germline-derived CDR1 and CDR2 are GTSNPN and SVGIG (reference sequence). V shed 7 bases, J shed 4 bases, and the junction held 15 bases outside the gene matches. The CDR3 length is 15 residues. The CDR3 DNA reads TGTGCCTTCAGGGGGATTAAGGGGGCGGGCACTGAAGCTTTCTTT. This gives the protein CAFRGIKGAGTEAFF.

The chain recombines TRBV11-2 with TRBJ2-1; 8 bases are a match to TRBD2. The germline CDR1 and CDR2 sequences are SGHAT and FQNNGV. This CDR3 contains 16 residues. With V trimmed by 0 bases and J by 7 bases, 8 bases remained unmatched. CDR3 loop: CASSLERAGGFNEQFF. DNA of the CDR3: TGTGCCAGCAGCTTAGAGCGTGCGGGGGGTTTTAATGAGCAGTTCTTC.

V gene TRBV2 combines with J gene TRBJ2-5; maybe TRBD1 (6 bases). The germline V and J ends were trimmed by 11 bases and 2 bases, with 18 bases remaining between them. The germline V gene has CDR1 SNHLY and CDR2 FYNNEI. This CDR3 spans 14 amino acids. The CDR3 protein is CASRATGQQETQYF. In DNA form, the CDR3 reads TGTGCCTCCAGGGCTACGGGACAACAAGAGACCCAGTACTTC. Variable domain in full (rest from reference TRBV2 and TRBJ2-5): EPEVTQTPSHQVTQMGQEVILRCVPISNHLYFYWYRQILGQKVEFLVSFYNNEISEKSEIFDDQFSVERPDGSNFTLKIRSTKLEDSAMYFCASRATGQQETQYFGPGTRLLVL.

The gene calls are TRBV6-5 and TRBJ2-3; D unresolved. The CDR3 has 12 amino acids. Germline-derived CDR1 and CDR2 are MNHEY and SVGAGI. Deletions cut 8 bases from V and 2 bases from J, with 8 bases between. CDR3: CASGRYTDTQYF. In DNA, the CDR3 is TGTGCCAGCGGTCGGTACACAGATACGCAGTATTTT.

The rearrangement links TRBV7-2 to TRBJ2-3; D might be TRBD2 (6 bases). The CDR3 has 14 amino acids. The V and J ends lost 5 bases and 4 bases respectively, with 13 bases between them. The germline V gene has CDR1 SGHTA and CDR2 FQGNSA. DNA of the CDR3: TGTGCCAGCAGCCGCCCGGGGGATGCAGATACGCAGTATTTT. It yields the protein CASSRPGDADTQYF.

The gene calls are TRBV5-8 and TRBJ2-2; no clear D. The CDR3 totals 15 residues. The V gene lost 4 bases and the J gene lost 4 bases, with 14 bases spanning the gap. From germline, CDR1 is SGHTS and CDR2 YDEGEE. DNA of the CDR3: TGTGCCAGCAGCCCCCGGGTCCTTAGCACCGGGGAGCTGTTTTTT. Its translation: CASSPRVLSTGELFF.

This clone occurred a few times. The chain employs TRBV10-3 and TRBJ2-1; 8 positions agree with TRBD2. The CDR3 contains 13 residues. The germline gives CDR1 ENHRY, CDR2 SYGVKD. Unmatched junction bases numbered 12, after V lost 8 bases and J lost 12 bases. The CDR3 coding sequence is TGTGCCATCCGGAGTGGAGCGGGGGAAGGGCAGTTCTTC. This translates into CAIRSGAGEGQFF.